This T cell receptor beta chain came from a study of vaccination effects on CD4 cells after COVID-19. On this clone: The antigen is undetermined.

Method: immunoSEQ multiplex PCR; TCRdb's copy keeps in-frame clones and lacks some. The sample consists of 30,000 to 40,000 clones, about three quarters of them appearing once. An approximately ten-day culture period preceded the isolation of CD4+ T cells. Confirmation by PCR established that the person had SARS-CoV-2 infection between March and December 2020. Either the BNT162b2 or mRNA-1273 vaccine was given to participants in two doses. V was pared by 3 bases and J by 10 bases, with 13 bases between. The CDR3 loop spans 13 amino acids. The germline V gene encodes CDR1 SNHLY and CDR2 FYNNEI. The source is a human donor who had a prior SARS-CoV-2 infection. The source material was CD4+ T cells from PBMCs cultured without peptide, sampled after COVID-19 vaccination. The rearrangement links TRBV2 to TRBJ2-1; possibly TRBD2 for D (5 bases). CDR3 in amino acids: CASSDNTRFEQFF. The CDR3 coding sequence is TGTGCCAGCAGTGATAACACTAGATTCGAGCAGTTCTTC.